Each of the 27 T cell receptor beta chains below was sequenced from the same sample in a study of vaccination and CD4 T cells after COVID-19. Their target antigens are unknown. The Oncomine TCR Beta short-read assay sequenced DNA from cultured CD4+ T cells. In TCRdb, the PCR reads were re-called with MiXCR into one record per CDR3 protein. Of more than 15,000 distinct CDR3 sequences in the sample, 20% to 25% were seen once. Noted treatment: roughly 10-day PBMC culture with coronavirus spike peptide pools or control peptides (ViraFEST assay). Material: cultured CD4+ T cells from blood. Receptors originate from a human donor with COVID-19.

This clonotype came up a few times. V gene TRBV7-9 combines with J gene TRBJ1-6, with 10 positions matching TRBD1. This CDR3 comprises 15 residues. Trimming removed 3 bases from V and 8 bases from J; junction bases left unmatched: 4. Germline V gene data show CDR1 as SEHNR and CDR2 as FQNEAQ (reference sequence). DNA of the CDR3: TGTGCCAGCAGCTTTGTCGGGACAGGGGATTCACCCCTCCACTTT. Its translation is CASSFVGTGDSPLHF.

This sequence joins TRBV19 and TRBJ2-7, with D maybe TRBD1 (5 bases). Between the trimmed V and J ends, which lost 5 bases and 2 bases, there was a span of 25 bases. The CDR3 runs to 18 residues. CDR1 and CDR2 (germline): LNHDA, SQIVND (reference sequence). The CDR3: CASSWWGPGPGSPYEQYF. CDR3 sequence (DNA): TGTGCCAGTAGTTGGTGGGGTCCGGGTCCAGGGTCCCCCTACGAGCAGTACTTC.

The sample holds a few counts of this clonotype. This chain connects TRBV30 to TRBJ2-1, with D possibly being TRBD1 (5 bases). The CDR3 contains 11 residues. Germline CDR1 GTSNPN, CDR2 SVGIG (reference sequence). The V end lost 5 bases, the J end lost 8 bases, and 10 bases lay between the germline ends. The CDR3 region is CAWYTRDEQFF. In nucleotides, the CDR3 is TGTGCCTGGTATACCAGGGATGAGCAGTTCTTC.

This clonotype was counted a few times. The genes are TRBV2 and TRBJ1-6; a possible D gene is TRBD1 (5 bases). CDR1 is SNHLY and CDR2 is FYNNEI in the germline V gene. The CDR3 has 14 residues. Trimming removed 6 bases from V and 10 bases from J, with 16 bases in between. The CDR3 here is CASRAGSPNSPLHF. CDR3 DNA sequence: TGTGCCAGCAGGGCAGGGTCCCCGAACTCACCCCTCCACTTT.

V and J are TRBV5-1 and TRBJ1-1, with D perhaps matching TRBD1 (6 bases). Germline V gene data show CDR1 as SGHRS and CDR2 as YFSETQ. The CDR3 consists of 15 residues. V gave up 3 bases and J gave up 4 bases, with 16 bases separating them. The CDR3 loop reads CASSSSPGASTEAFF. DNA of the CDR3: TGCGCCAGCAGCTCTTCACCAGGGGCCAGCACTGAAGCTTTCTTT.

The V and J genes are TRBV28 and TRBJ1-5, with unresolved D. The V and J ends lost 6 bases and 11 bases respectively, with 11 bases between them. Germline V gene sequence: CDR1 MDHEN, CDR2 SYDVKM. This CDR3 comprises 11 residues. For the CDR3, the DNA is TGTGCCAGCAGAGCTCAGGTAGCCCAGCATTTT. Its translation is CASRAQVAQHF.

The chain links TRBV11-2 to TRBJ1-4; no definite D call. Trimming cost V 1 base and J 7 bases, with 13 bases left between them. Germline loops: CDR1 SGHAT, CDR2 FQNNGV. The CDR3 extends over 15 amino acids. CDR3 in amino acids: CASSLVGRKIEKLFF. Here the CDR3 DNA reads TGTGCCAGCAGCTTAGTAGGCAGGAAGATTGAAAAACTGTTTTTT.

This clonotype came up a few times. This chain connects TRBV5-1 to TRBJ2-5; a possible D gene is TRBD1 (6 bases). Germline lookup yields CDR1 SGHRS and CDR2 YFSETQ. The germline V and J ends were trimmed by 0 bases and 2 bases, with 11 bases remaining between them. The CDR3 length is 15 residues. The CDR3 protein is CASSLVRGTQETQYF. The CDR3, as DNA: TGCGCCAGCAGCTTGGTACGAGGGACACAAGAGACCCAGTACTTC. Filled out from reference TRBV5-1 and TRBJ2-5, the complete variable domain reads KAGVTQTPRYLIKTRGQQVTLSCSPISGHRSVSWYQQTPGQGLQFLFEYFSETQRNKGNFPGRFSGRQFSNSRSEMNVSTLELGDSALYLCASSLVRGTQETQYFGPGTRLLVL.

V and J are TRBV19 and TRBJ2-6, with D tentatively TRBD1 (5 bases). V lost 5 bases, J lost 0 bases, and 11 bases lay in between. CDR1 and CDR2 from the germline V gene are LNHDA and SQIVND (reference sequence). The CDR3 is made up of 16 amino acids. In DNA form, the CDR3 reads TGTGCCAGTAGTCCACAGGTTACCTCTGGGGCCAACGTCCTGACTTTC. The encoded protein is CASSPQVTSGANVLTF.

The gene calls are TRBV5-1 and TRBJ2-3, with 8 bases identical to TRBD1. The germline CDR1 and CDR2 sequences are SGHRS and YFSETQ. The V gene end was trimmed by 0 bases and the J gene end by 4 bases; junction bases not matched to a gene: 4. The CDR3 runs 15 residues. CDR3 sequence reads: CASSLDGQGADTQYF. CDR3 bases: TGCGCCAGCAGCTTGGATGGACAGGGTGCAGATACGCAGTATTTT.

This clonotype has only a few counts. The CDR3 spells CASSIRLAGELFF. For the CDR3, the DNA is TGTGCCAGTAGTATCCGATTGGCCGGGGAGCTGTTTTTT. The V and J genes are TRBV19 and TRBJ2-2, with D unclear. Germline CDR1 reads LNHDA; CDR2 reads SQIVND (reference sequence). There are 13 residues in the CDR3. V lost 3 bases, J lost 6 bases, and 8 bases lay in between.

The J gene is TRBJ1-2, the V gene TRBV12-3 or TRBV12-4; no definite D call. Trimming took off 5 bases at V and 1 base at J, with 17 bases between the two ends. The CDR3 contains 16 residues. The CDR3 loop reads CASSPMGRLVNYGYTF. The DNA of the CDR3 is TGTGCCAGCAGTCCAATGGGAAGGTTAGTTAACTATGGCTACACCTTC.

This clonotype was counted a few times. This rearrangement joins TRBV12-3 or TRBV12-4 to TRBJ1-3, with TRBD1 as a possible D gene (5 bases). Trimming stripped 5 bases from V and 1 base from J, with 9 bases between. The length of the CDR3 is 14 residues. The CDR3 DNA is TGTGCCAGCAGTACCAGGGTTTCTGGAAACACCATATATTTT. Translation gives CASSTRVSGNTIYF.

This chain links TRBV15 with TRBJ1-6; D is unresolved. Trimming removed 1 base from V and 6 bases from J, with 7 bases in between. The germline CDR1 and CDR2 sequences are LNHNV and YYDKDF (reference sequence). The CDR3 covers 14 residues. CDR3: CATSRVGGNSPLHF. DNA for the CDR3: TGTGCCACCAGCAGAGTGGGCGGTAATTCACCCCTCCACTTT.

The rearrangement links TRBV20-1 to TRBJ2-4; D gene uncertain. The CDR3 sequence is 14 residues long. CDR1 DFQATT and CDR2 SNEGSKA come from the germline V gene (reference sequence). The V end lost 4 bases, the J end lost 0 bases, and 10 bases lay between the germline ends. As DNA, the CDR3 is TGCAGTGCTACAGACCGCAAAGCCAAAAACATTCAGTACTTC. As protein: CSATDRKAKNIQYF.

The chain combines TRBV19 with TRBJ1-6; D ambiguous. The CDR3 spans 12 residues. Deletions cut 8 bases from V and 2 bases from J, with 4 bases between. Germline loops: CDR1 LNHDA, CDR2 SQIVND (reference sequence). DNA of the CDR3: TGTGCCAGTCGTGCCTATAATTCACCCCTCCACTTT. Translated: CASRAYNSPLHF.

Sample share makes this clonotype medium-sized. The chain has TRBV24-1 and TRBJ1-1; 9 nucleotides agree with TRBD1. The germline CDR1 and CDR2 sequences are KGHDR and SFDVKD. Losses at the gene ends were 9 bases for V and 3 bases for J; bases not matched to a gene: 16. The CDR3 is made up of 17 amino acids. The CDR3 nucleotides are TGTGCCACCCCCTGGGGGACAGGGACTCCCCCGGACACTGAAGCTTTCTTT. It translates to CATPWGTGTPPDTEAFF.

The chain combines TRBV6-1 with TRBJ1-1; D may be TRBD1 (6 bases). This CDR3 has 15 residues. Germline-derived CDR1 and CDR2 are MNHNS and SASEGT. V shed 6 bases and J shed 2 bases, with 16 bases lying between them. The CDR3 DNA reads TGTGCCAGCAGCCTCGAGGGGGGGATAAACACTGAAGCTTTCTTT. This gives the protein CASSLEGGINTEAFF.

This chain links TRBV18 with TRBJ1-2; no clear D gene. Germline loops: CDR1 KGHSH, CDR2 LQKENI. CDR3 size: 15 residues. V was trimmed by 8 bases and J by 2 bases, leaving 18 bases between them. Here the CDR3 DNA reads TGTGCCAGCCACGGGATCGGCAGGATAAACTATGGCTACACCTTC. This codes for CASHGIGRINYGYTF.

This chain links TRBV7-6 with TRBJ2-1; TRBD2 matches 10 bases. Losses at the gene ends were 4 bases for V and 5 bases for J; bases not matched to a gene: 5. Germline lookup yields CDR1 SGHVS and CDR2 FNYEAQ. This CDR3 comprises 15 residues. The CDR3 DNA is TGTGCCAGCAGCTCACTAGCGGGGTCCAACAATGAGCAGTTCTTC. Amino acid sequence: CASSSLAGSNNEQFF.

Relative to its sample, this clonotype is medium-sized (0.01 to 0.1%). The V call is TRBV6-2 or TRBV6-3, the J call TRBJ1-6, with D uncertain. CDR1 and CDR2 (germline): MNHEY, SVGEGT. Trimming shortened V by 8 bases and J by 0 bases, and 11 bases separated the two germline ends. This CDR3 spans 15 amino acids. The CDR3 spells CASSDDLSYNSPLHF. The CDR3 nucleotides are TGTGCCAGCTCTGACGACCTCTCCTATAATTCACCCCTCCACTTT.

In this sample, this clonotype turned up a few times. V gene TRBV28 combines with J gene TRBJ1-3; D is perhaps TRBD1 (5 bases). The CDR3 is 15 amino acids. V was cut by 5 bases and J by 0 bases, with 11 bases left in between. Germline CDR1 reads MDHEN; CDR2 reads SYDVKM. This chain's CDR3 is CASSARDGSGNTIYF. DNA of the CDR3: TGTGCCAGCAGTGCCCGGGACGGCTCTGGAAACACCATATATTTT.

Only a few counts were recorded for this clonotype. The J gene is TRBJ2-5, the V gene TRBV2; 7 bases agree with TRBD1. Germline V gene data show CDR1 as SNHLY and CDR2 as FYNNEI. This CDR3 is built from 12 residues. V shed 6 bases, J shed 2 bases, and the junction held 0 bases outside the gene matches. The CDR3 loop is CASRTGQETQYF. The CDR3 DNA follows: TGTGCCAGCAGGACAGGGCAAGAGACCCAGTACTTC.

A few counts support this clonotype. This chain links TRBV6-1 with TRBJ1-5; the match to TRBD1 covers 9 bases. There are 17 residues in the CDR3. J lost 5 bases, V lost 5 bases, and 13 bases had no gene match. In germline, CDR1 is MNHNS, CDR2 SASEGT. CDR3 nucleotides: TGTGCCAGCAGTCGATCCACAGGGGGCGGTCTAGATCAGCCCCAGCATTTT. Amino acid sequence: CASSRSTGGGLDQPQHF.

The chain combines TRBV7-9 with TRBJ2-4; TRBD1 agrees at 9 bases. The CDR3 runs 16 residues. The germline V gene has CDR1 SEHNR and CDR2 FQNEAQ (reference sequence). V lost 3 bases and J lost 5; bases outside the gene matches: 8. The CDR3 spells CASSFGTGRYQNIQYF. In DNA, the CDR3 is TGTGCCAGCAGCTTTGGGACAGGGAGATACCAAAACATTCAGTACTTC.

The chain has TRBV29-1 and TRBJ1-2; TRBD1 matches 10 bases. The germline gives CDR1 SQVTM, CDR2 ANQGSEA. The CDR3 consists of 13 residues. V lost 2 bases and J lost 7; bases outside the gene matches: 4. CDR3 in amino acids: CSVEPGDRGGYTF. The DNA of the CDR3 is TGCAGCGTTGAACCAGGGGACAGGGGTGGCTACACCTTC.

The rearrangement links TRBV6-1 to TRBJ1-2; TRBD1 aligns across 7 bases. Germline lookup yields CDR1 MNHNS and CDR2 SASEGT. V lost 7 bases, J lost 4 bases, and 9 bases stayed unmatched. The length of the CDR3 is 14 residues. In DNA, the CDR3 is TGTGCCAGCACCCCCCAGGGACAGACCTATGGCTACACCTTC. Translated, it gives CASTPQGQTYGYTF.